The sequence of this TCR beta chain was determined in a study of neurological immune-mediated disorders. The CDR3 spans 15 residues. The V segment lost 2 bases and the J segment 3 bases; nucleotides outside the gene matches: 7. Germline CDR1 and CDR2: DFQATT and SNEGSKA (reference sequence). In its sample, this clonotype was seen many times. Its antigen is unknown. Study observations and caveats: Subjects shared no identical expanded-clone CDR3 amino acid sequences, suggesting private TCR-beta repertoires in all groups. The repertoires of 18 of 34 multiple sclerosis patients were placed by phylogenetic grouping in a single related-CDR3 cluster, which may be a signature. Whereas HTLV-1-associated myelopathy showed the most TCR clonal expansion, multiple sclerosis showed the least, with levels below those of healthy controls.

A 10-nucleotide random UMI tagged transcripts in template-switch 5'RACE cDNA synthesis. TCRdb used MiXCR to reprocess the 5' RACE reads, holding one entry per CDR3 protein. The data contain about 65,000 distinct CDR3 sequences, over 4% of them seen just once; the ten biggest clones take up just over 2.5%. The chain has TRBV20-1 and TRBJ2-1; 7 bases map to TRBD2. This sequence originates from a man aged 50-60 years with multiple sclerosis. The material sequenced was PBMCs. This chain's CDR3 is CSARSPGGGYNEQFF. The CDR3 nucleotides are TGCAGTGCTAGATCCCCTGGGGGGGGCTACAATGAGCAGTTCTTC.